This T cell receptor beta chain was obtained from a study of OX40 agonist ivuxolimab in advanced cancers. The protocol was immunoSEQ multiplex PCR, while the TCRdb copy is restricted to in-frame clones and leaves out a portion. The sample includes about 77,000 clones, around 94% of them seen just once. Germline loops: CDR1 SGHVS, CDR2 FQNEAQ. V was shortened by 5 bases and J by 1 base, with 7 bases between the two germline ends. This CDR3 contains 13 residues. The sample consisted of CD4+ or CD8+ T cells sorted from blood, taken in a trial of the OX40 agonist ivuxolimab. The rearrangement joins TRBV7-8 to TRBJ2-3, with unresolved D. The TCR sequence derives from an adult with an advanced solid tumor such as melanoma, head and neck, liver or kidney cancer. The CDR3 sequence is CASSQSGTDTQYF. For the CDR3, the DNA is TGTGCCAGCAGCCAGAGCGGCACAGATACGCAGTATTTT.